This is a list of T cell receptor beta chains from one sample in a study of regulatory T cells in long-lasting Graves disease. TCRdb fed the multiplex PCR reads into MiXCR, producing one record per CDR3 protein. The sample comprises 400,000 or so distinct CDR3 sequences, less than 25% of which are singletons, and roughly 26% rests with the top ten. The material was peripheral blood mononuclear cells (PBMCs), obtained when the disease was refractory, from a patient treated with antithyroid drugs. The origin of the receptors is a female donor with Graves disease. CDR3s include the opening cysteine and the closing phenylalanine or tryptophan. The D gene is left open where the match is weak. Rows may omit the clone size; those that give it use once, few, many or a size class.

J: TRBJ1-1; V: TRBV18; size: .; D: .; CDR3: CASSPRDWNTEAFF; DNA: TGTGCCAGCTCGCCAAGGGATTGGAACACTGAAGCTTTCTTT
J: TRBJ2-2; V: TRBV29-1; size: .; D: TRBD1; CDR3: CSVREWTGNTGELFF; DNA: TGCAGCGTTAGGGAGTGGACAGGGAACACCGGGGAGCTGTTTTTT
J: TRBJ2-3; V: TRBV5-1; size: .; D: .; CDR3: CASSEGTRGGTDTQYF; DNA: TGCGCCAGCAGCGAAGGGACACGTGGGGGCACAGATACGCAGTATTTT
J: TRBJ1-5; V: TRBV5-6; size: many; D: .; CDR3: CASTPGVPNQPQHF; DNA: TGTGCCAGCACCCCGGGGGTACCAAATCAGCCCCAGCATTTT
J: TRBJ1-1; V: TRBV11-2; size: many; D: .; CDR3: CASSLAGTLNTEAFF; DNA: TGTGCCAGCAGCTTAGCGGGGACATTGAACACTGAAGCTTTCTTT
J: TRBJ2-6; V: TRBV29-1; size: few; D: .; CDR3: CSVEDWSRSLTSGANVLTF; DNA: TGCAGCGTTGAAGATTGGAGTCGCTCTCTGACCTCTGGGGCCAACGTCCTGACTTTC
J: TRBJ2-7; V: TRBV20-1; size: few; D: .; CDR3: CSAEDLSREQYF; DNA: TGCAGTGCTGAAGACCTCTCTAGGGAGCAGTACTTC
J: TRBJ2-4; V: TRBV7-9; size: few; D: .; CDR3: CASSPPSTKNIQYF; DNA: TGTGCCAGCAGCCCGCCAAGTACCAAAAACATTCAGTACTTC
J: TRBJ1-1; V: TRBV20-1; size: .; D: .; CDR3: CSAEGRTNTEAFF; DNA: TGCAGTGCCGAGGGACGGACTAACACTGAAGCTTTCTTT
J: TRBJ2-2; V: TRBV11-2; size: few; D: .; CDR3: CASSFVPGELFF; DNA: TGTGCCAGCAGCTTTGTTCCGGGGGAGCTGTTTTTT
J: TRBJ2-2; V: TRBV18; size: few; D: .; CDR3: CASSPGAGELFF; DNA: TGTGCCAGCAGTCCCGGGGCCGGGGAGCTGTTTTTT
J: TRBJ2-7; V: TRBV28; size: many; D: TRBD1; CDR3: CASSRQGSSYEQYF; DNA: TGTGCCAGCAGTCGACAGGGGTCGTCCTACGAGCAGTACTTC
J: TRBJ2-2; V: TRBV20-1; size: .; D: TRBD2; CDR3: CSAMSSTSGWNTGELFF; DNA: TGCAGTGCTATGAGTTCTACTAGCGGATGGAACACCGGGGAGCTGTTTTTT
J: TRBJ1-2; V: TRBV6-5; size: many; D: .; CDR3: CASSYSSPADRHLYGYTF; DNA: TGTGCCAGCAGTTACTCAAGTCCGGCGGACCGCCACCTCTATGGCTACACCTTC
J: TRBJ2-3; V: TRBV5-5; size: .; D: .; CDR3: CASSFATDTQYF; DNA: TGTGCCAGCAGCTTCGCCACAGATACGCAGTATTTT
J: TRBJ2-7; V: TRBV3-1; size: few; D: .; CDR3: CASSQDGGTGLEQYF; DNA: TGTGCCAGCAGCCAAGACGGAGGAACGGGCCTCGAGCAGTACTTC
J: TRBJ2-5; V: TRBV5-1; size: .; D: TRBD1; CDR3: CARQGVHVRETQYF; DNA: TGCGCCAGGCAGGGGGTCCATGTCCGGGAGACCCAGTACTTC
J: TRBJ2-5; V: TRBV19; size: .; D: .; CDR3: CASSMGRGPETQYF; DNA: TGTGCCAGTAGTATGGGGCGAGGGCCAGAGACCCAGTACTTC
J: TRBJ1-2; V: TRBV6-1; size: many; D: TRBD1; CDR3: CATSQGAIFGYTF; DNA: TGTGCCACCAGTCAGGGGGCTATTTTTGGCTACACCTTC
J: TRBJ1-2; V: TRBV20-1; size: few; D: .; CDR3: CSAREVANYGYTF; DNA: TGCAGTGCTAGAGAGGTAGCTAACTATGGCTACACCTTC
J: TRBJ2-3; V: TRBV11-2; size: .; D: .; CDR3: CASSYGTPSTDTQYF; DNA: TGTGCCAGCAGCTACGGGACTCCTAGCACAGATACGCAGTATTTT
J: TRBJ1-5; V: TRBV6-1; size: many; D: .; CDR3: CASSERRGNQPQHF; DNA: TGTGCCAGCAGTGAAAGGAGGGGAAATCAGCCCCAGCATTTT
J: TRBJ2-2; V: TRBV29-1; size: few; D: .; CDR3: CSVKRQNENTGELFF; DNA: TGCAGCGTCAAAAGGCAGAATGAGAACACCGGGGAGCTGTTTTTT
J: TRBJ1-5; V: TRBV2; size: many; D: .; CDR3: CASSEERGNQPQHF; DNA: TGTGCCAGCAGTGAGGAGAGAGGCAATCAGCCCCAGCATTTT
J: TRBJ1-5; V: TRBV28; size: .; D: TRBD1; CDR3: CASSLGTGGSGPQHF; DNA: TGTGCCAGCAGTTTGGGGACAGGGGGCAGCGGGCCCCAGCATTTT
J: TRBJ2-4; V: TRBV10-3; size: few; D: TRBD1; CDR3: CAISESSGQGEYF; DNA: TGTGCCATCAGTGAGAGTTCAGGACAGGGGGAGTACTTC
J: TRBJ2-7; V: TRBV5-1; size: .; D: .; CDR3: CASSLGVGRSYEQYF; DNA: TGCGCCAGCAGCTTGGGGGTTGGACGGAGCTACGAGCAGTACTTC
J: TRBJ2-7; V: TRBV7-2; size: few; D: .; CDR3: CASRYSPWRADSYEQYF; DNA: TGTGCCAGCAGATATAGCCCCTGGCGGGCCGACTCCTACGAGCAATACTTC
J: TRBJ2-5; V: TRBV29-1; size: many; D: TRBD1; CDR3: CSVDLDRVLGRETQYF; DNA: TGCAGCGTTGACCTTGACAGGGTATTGGGCAGAGAGACCCAGTACTTC
J: TRBJ2-7; V: TRBV20-1; size: many; D: .; CDR3: CSARDGGFYEQYF; DNA: TGCAGTGCTAGAGATGGGGGGTTTTACGAGCAGTACTTC
J: TRBJ1-4; V: TRBV7-8; size: .; D: .; CDR3: CASRNRADEKLFF; DNA: TGTGCCTCACGCAACAGGGCTGATGAAAAACTGTTTTTT
J: TRBJ2-7; V: TRBV29-1; size: many; D: .; CDR3: CSVEGPYEQYF; DNA: TGCAGCGTTGAAGGGCCGTACGAGCAGTACTTC
J: TRBJ2-7; V: TRBV30; size: .; D: TRBD2; CDR3: CAWSTLGGASYEQYF; DNA: TGTGCCTGGAGTACCCTCGGGGGGGCATCCTACGAGCAGTACTTC
J: TRBJ1-1; V: TRBV5-1; size: .; D: .; CDR3: CASSLGHANGEAFF; DNA: TGCGCCAGCAGCTTGGGACACGCAAACGGTGAAGCTTTCTTT
J: TRBJ2-6; V: TRBV2; size: .; D: .; CDR3: CASSFGANVLTF; DNA: TGTGCCAGCAGCTTTGGGGCCAACGTCCTGACTTTC
J: TRBJ1-5; V: TRBV7-6; size: .; D: .; CDR3: CASSTLQGPAHQPQHF; DNA: TGTGCCAGCAGCACTCTTCAGGGGCCTGCGCATCAGCCCCAGCATTTT
J: TRBJ2-7; V: TRBV20-1; size: .; D: .; CDR3: CSARVSSGAYEQYF; DNA: TGCAGTGCTAGAGTTTCGTCAGGAGCCTACGAGCAGTACTTC
J: TRBJ2-2; V: TRBV6-1; size: few; D: TRBD2; CDR3: CASSTGTSGSPGELFF; DNA: TGTGCCAGCAGCACGGGGACTAGCGGGAGCCCCGGGGAGCTGTTTTTT
J: TRBJ1-4; V: TRBV7-2; size: many; D: .; CDR3: CASSLVEGSNEKLFF; DNA: TGTGCCAGCAGCTTAGTGGAAGGGTCTAATGAAAAACTGTTTTTT
J: TRBJ1-3; V: TRBV3-1; size: .; D: .; CDR3: CASSQEVLHSGNTIYF; DNA: TGTGCCAGCAGCCAAGAGGTCTTACACTCTGGAAACACCATATATTTT
J: TRBJ2-7; V: TRBV20-1; size: few; D: .; CDR3: CSARLAIYEQYF; DNA: TGCAGTGCTAGACTAGCAATCTACGAGCAGTACTTC
J: TRBJ2-7; V: TRBV12-3/TRBV12-4; size: many; D: .; CDR3: CASSSTHRDRSYEQYF; DNA: TGTGCCAGCAGTTCGACCCACCGGGACCGGTCCTACGAGCAGTACTTC
J: TRBJ2-7; V: TRBV30; size: .; D: .; CDR3: CAWSNGLPGHFGYF; DNA: TGTGCCTGGAGCAACGGTCTTCCCGGACACTTTGGGTACTTC
J: TRBJ2-3; V: TRBV11-2; size: .; D: .; CDR3: CASSFPLTGVRTDTQYF; DNA: TGTGCCAGCAGCTTCCCATTGACAGGTGTGAGAACAGATACGCAGTATTTT
J: TRBJ1-5; V: TRBV27; size: .; D: TRBD1; CDR3: CASSGPGGSNQPQHF; DNA: TGTGCCAGCAGTGGGCCAGGGGGAAGCAATCAGCCCCAGCATTTT
J: TRBJ1-4; V: TRBV30; size: many; D: .; CDR3: CAWSSARGGEKLFF; DNA: TGTGCCTGGAGTTCGGCCAGGGGAGGAGAAAAACTGTTTTTT
J: TRBJ2-7; V: TRBV28; size: many; D: .; CDR3: CASSLFGQSYEQYF; DNA: TGTGCCAGCAGTTTATTCGGTCAGAGCTACGAGCAGTACTTC
J: TRBJ2-4; V: TRBV28; size: many; D: TRBD2; CDR3: CASSSPGGSTNIQYF; DNA: TGTGCCAGCAGTTCCCCCGGCGGGAGCACCAACATTCAGTACTTC
J: TRBJ1-2; V: TRBV7-2; size: .; D: .; CDR3: CASSLRSGTGYGYTF; DNA: TGTGCCAGCAGCTTAAGGTCCGGGACCGGCTATGGCTACACCTTC
J: TRBJ2-4; V: TRBV30; size: .; D: .; CDR3: CARSQRVGSFGAKNIQYF; DNA: TGTGCCCGGAGTCAGAGGGTGGGGTCATTCGGAGCCAAAAACATTCAGTACTTC
J: TRBJ1-2; V: TRBV7-2; size: many; D: .; CDR3: CASSEGGLHLFYF; DNA: TGTGCCAGCAGCGAAGGAGGGTTACACCTCTTCTACTTC
J: TRBJ1-1; V: TRBV5-5; size: few; D: .; CDR3: CASSLATASNTEAFF; DNA: TGTGCCAGCAGCTTGGCCACAGCCTCTAACACTGAAGCTTTCTTT
J: TRBJ1-1; V: TRBV6-2/TRBV6-3; size: .; D: .; CDR3: CASRMPGRVNTEAFF; DNA: TGTGCCAGCAGGATGCCGGGACGGGTGAACACTGAAGCTTTCTTT
J: TRBJ2-7; V: TRBV20-1; size: many; D: TRBD1; CDR3: CSARDPAGQGIHEQYF; DNA: TGCAGTGCTAGAGATCCCGCGGGACAGGGGATCCACGAGCAGTACTTC
J: TRBJ1-5; V: TRBV5-1; size: few; D: .; CDR3: CASSFPRVRIYSNQPQHF; DNA: TGCGCCAGCAGCTTTCCCCGGGTCCGGATATATAGCAATCAGCCCCAGCATTTT
J: TRBJ2-5; V: TRBV14; size: .; D: TRBD2; CDR3: CASSRVVGLAAQETQYF; DNA: TGTGCCAGCAGCCGAGTGGTTGGACTAGCGGCACAAGAGACCCAGTACTTC
J: TRBJ1-6; V: TRBV10-2; size: few; D: .; CDR3: CASSDRLGAGSPLHF; DNA: TGCGCCAGCAGTGACAGGCTGGGGGCCGGGTCACCCCTCCACTTT
J: TRBJ2-7; V: TRBV10-3; size: .; D: TRBD1; CDR3: CAISEGQGKSYEQYF; DNA: TGTGCCATCAGTGAGGGACAGGGGAAATCCTACGAGCAGTACTTC
J: TRBJ2-6; V: TRBV12-3/TRBV12-4; size: .; D: .; CDR3: CASSFGLGAAGANVLTF; DNA: TGTGCCAGCAGTTTCGGTCTGGGGGCGGCTGGGGCCAACGTCCTGACTTTC